This TCR beta chain was documented in a study of cytomegalovirus exposure and HLA in healthy donors (dated by TCRdb to about 2017). For the wider study: An earlier analysis of approximately 600 of the donors reported approximately 300 Gb of sequence data and 117 million unique TCR beta sequences from about 200 million T cells. In a later genetic analysis, genome-wide SNP genotypes for about three fifths of the roughly 670 donors were used, and that subset was treated as a discovery cohort. Typing coverage varied by locus: about 629-630 donors for A, B, C, DRB1 and DQB1; approximately 500 for DQA1; around 570 for DPA1; 400 to 480 for DPB1. Because of strong linkage in the cohort, five DR-DQ haplotypes were treated as single units for association and clustering. In the later analysis, no new phenotypic data were used to find candidate immune exposures; instead, reliance was placed on TCR beta sequences and their occurrence across donors. A separate validation cohort of 90 to 150 different subjects was used in addition to the roughly 720-subject first cohort. An early release covering about 600 HLA-typed donors comprised approximately 290 gigabases of sequencing data and about 90 million unique TCR sequences. Of the 398 genotyped donors, 80% to 90% were placed in the genetic ancestry cluster associated with self-reported Caucasian donors. Donor age, sex, ethnicity and CMV serostatus were compiled alongside the repertoire data. An earlier analysis of approximately 500 of the donors applied high-throughput TCR beta sequencing to assess whether each TCR beta V gene segment acted as functional or pseudogenic. HLA typing included class I and class II loci at four-digit resolution. Every discovery cohort repertoire had been produced on one sequencing platform. The T cell repertoires of 666 subjects were profiled by immunosequencing and related to cytomegalovirus serostatus. In a later analysis, previously published TCR beta repertoires from 550 to 750 donors were re-analyzed and high-resolution HLA genotyping was added so that TCR occurrence patterns could be studied. To predict cytomegalovirus infection status, the study combined high-throughput TCR immunosequencing, statistical association of individual TCRs with disease status, and machine learning. The study aimed to test whether cataloging public T cell receptors could reveal signatures of past pathogen exposure. Among 398 genotyped donors of the cohort, an average of approximately 250,000 unique TCR beta nucleotide sequences were sequenced per donor, roughly 18% of them non-productive.

CDR1 and CDR2 are read off the germline V gene as MNHNS and SASEGT. Deletion took 0 bases off V and 8 bases off J, with a span of 16 bases between the germline ends. The CDR3 spans 15 residues, from the cysteine through the phenylalanine. The CDR3 DNA has 45 bases and is translated from base 1. A remark on this clone: Its binding antigen is unknown. Per-nucleotide qualities are absent, and no much larger clonotype sits a single base away.

The cohort comprised under 700 healthy bone marrow donors. All cohort members were sampled while nominally healthy, although unrecorded immune exposures were likely present. The donor tested CMV seronegative and was one of the 352 seronegative cohort members. A peripheral blood sample was provided by each donor, and peripheral blood mononuclear cells were used for TCR beta sequencing. The Qiagen DNeasy Blood Extraction Kit was used to extract genomic DNA from the blood cell samples. What the research found in general, with its limitations: The cohort was sequenced for TCR beta chains only, and without alpha or paired-chain data the features that could be detected were limited. The classifier was reported to diagnose cytomegalovirus status with high specificity and sensitivity in both the original cohort and the validation cohort. Linkage disequilibrium might explain the correlated functional status among segregating V segments, but an unknown experimental factor could not be excluded. In vitro tests confirmed that three of the cytomegalovirus-associated TCR beta chains recognize cytomegalovirus antigens. A total of 150 to 200 TCR beta chains were listed by the study as associated with cytomegalovirus. A later genetic analysis associated a missense DCLRE1C variant with V-gene and J-gene trimming of TCR beta chains, and an independent cohort replicated the association. Immune exposure information for the cohort was limited to CMV serostatus. Several of the top co-occurrence clusters appeared to be linked to parvovirus B19, influenza, CMV and Epstein-Barr virus, according to a later analysis. Because some donors lacked HLA typing at each locus, the association tests relied only on the typed subset. The earlier analysis of fewer than 750 of the donors excluded approximately 17 rarely observed V segments, including chromosome 9 orphons, because counts were too low. While some public TCRs were present in many individuals, most TCR sequences turned up only very rarely across donors. When HLA alleles, especially DR and DQ, strongly co-occurred, TCR associations were difficult to assign to individual alleles. In a later analysis, the rate of TCR association differed among HLA loci, with DRB1 alleles having the most associated TCRs and HLA-C alleles having the fewest. A further reported finding was that TCR beta sequences accurately predicted the HLA-A and HLA-B alleles for most subjects in the first cohort. The authors suggested that the approach could potentially be generalized to other disease states and immunological phenotypes. Presence/absence analyses assumed roughly uniform sequencing depth across donors, an assumption that may not hold. An earlier analysis of 587 of the donors showed that most TCR beta V segments appeared in productive rearrangements either about 87% or about 30% of the time, which broadly matched IMGT annotations. According to a later genetic analysis, donors in an Asian-associated ancestry cluster had fewer N-insertions in productive TCRs than the roughly 700-donor mean. A cluster of highly shared sequence variants was judged likely to be a technical artifact of the sequencing pipeline. Because the 87-base-pair reads could not distinguish some IMGT-functional V segments, including TRBV6-2 and TRBV6-3, those segments were excluded. In a later analysis, HLA-associated TCR beta chains showed more clonal expansion and lower generation probabilities than non-associated chains that were equally common. In a later analysis, most CMV-associated TCR beta chains were found to appear HLA-restricted, with HLA associations seemingly driven largely by CMV exposure. Specific HLA alleles were associated with 15,000 to 20,000 TCR beta sequences at a false discovery rate of 0.05 in a later analysis.

Library prep was done by the immunoSEQ multiplex PCR assay. For the multiplex PCR, a mixture combining 60 forward primers for TCR Vbeta segments and 13 reverse primers for TCR Jbeta segments was used. The CDR3 region of rearranged TCR beta genes was amplified from genomic DNA by a multiplex PCR assay. The amplified TCR beta libraries were sequenced on the Illumina HiSeq System as 87-base-pair reads. In the paper's pipeline: A later analysis tallied around 87 million unique TCR beta chains across the 666 repertoires, and some 10 million of those chains were shared by two or more donors. Raw reads were error-corrected and collapsed into unique sequences with a nearest-neighbor algorithm that merged closely related sequences to remove PCR and sequencing errors. V, D and J gene segments were assigned by aligning CDR3 sequences to IMGT reference sequences. For a sequence to be retained, at least a six-nucleotide match to both a V gene segment and a J gene segment was required. A rearrangement was called productive if the CDR3 had no stop codons and remained in frame with V and J, and every other rearrangement was called non-productive. CDR3 was defined by IMGT convention, running from the second conserved V-encoded cysteine to the conserved J-encoded phenylalanine. In an earlier analysis of around 640 of the donors, sequences lacking an unambiguous match to a single V gene segment were excluded. An earlier analysis of fewer than 750 of the donors classified V segments as functional when productive rearrangements were above 56.7% and as segregating when the standard deviation between donors was above 5%. To diagnose cytomegalovirus status from the catalog of TCR beta chain sequences, a statistical classification framework was built. V and J gene assignment, in a later analysis, came from comparing TCR nucleotide sequences with IMGT/GENE-DB human TR gene sequences. A later analysis assigned CDR3 sequences and most-parsimonious VDJ recombination scenarios with the TCRdist pipeline. In a later analysis, each TCR beta chain was defined by its CDR3 amino acid sequence together with its V-gene family, and reads without a unique V-gene family were excluded. As a way to deal with suspected cross-contamination and a sequencing artifact, a later analysis dropped roughly 600 nucleotide sequences that were highly shared and had low generation probability. A later analysis calculated a clonal expansion index for each public chain from normalized within-repertoire ranks of inferred template counts. In a later analysis, generation probabilities were computed with a VDJ recombination model fitted to out-of-frame rearrangements, and the resulting probabilities were checked against IGoR. A later analysis scored TCR-TCR, TCR-HLA and TCR-CMV co-occurrence with hypergeometric tests, applying a repertoire-size bias correction to TCR pairs. False discovery rates were estimated in a later analysis by permuting HLA or CMV assignments 20 times. In a later analysis, co-occurring TCRs were grouped using DBSCAN, with TCRdist sequence similarity added in when clustering inside HLA-allele-positive subsets. For co-occurrence clustering, repertoires with fewer than 30,000 or more than 120,000 public chains were excluded, along with five or six repertoires with anomalous nucleotide sharing. Here the immuneACCESS table is served through TCRdb, limited to in-frame sequences with V and J called. Missing clones are a known gap in these copies; in checked studies unresolved V genes cover under half, and the rest lacks a known reason. V and J calls plus clone size are reproduced from that table; the DNA served to infer D and trimming. The sample yields roughly 200,000 clones; around 90% were counted once. Clones ranked in the top ten supply less than 1.3% of the sample.

Material: PBMCs. This sequence originates from a boy between 2 and 10 years old in good health and CMV-seronegative. This chain is built from TRBV6-1 and TRBJ1-2; the D gene is perhaps TRBD1, on 6 matching bases. At the DNA level, the sequence is TGTGCCAGCAGTGAAGCATACGGGGGGCTAAAAGGCTACACCTTC. Protein translation: CASSEAYGGLKGYTF.